The 29 T cell receptor beta chains below all came from one sample that was sequenced in a study of lymphopenia after photon versus proton radiotherapy. Measured with immunoSEQ multiplex PCR; TCRdb has only the in-frame clones, and not every one. The sample lists about 30,000 clones, 80% to 90% occurring once. The sequencing here drew on peripheral blood, taken from a patient treated with proton-based radiotherapy. All receptors derive from a woman aged 70-85 years with pancreatic cancer. Some clones in this sample may be carry-over from other donors' samples.

This sequence joins TRBV4-1 and TRBJ1-5; TRBD1 aligns across 7 bases. The V gene end was trimmed by 1 base and the J gene end by 5 bases; junction bases not matched to a gene: 8. The CDR3 runs 16 residues. In germline, CDR1 is MGHRA, CDR2 YSYEKL. CDR3 nucleotides: TGCGCCAGCAGCCAAGCCCGGACAGGCATCGATCAGCCCCAGCATTTT. It is translated as CASSQARTGIDQPQHF.

V gene TRBV27 combines with J gene TRBJ2-1, with D possibly TRBD1 on 6 matching bases. The CDR3 totals 11 residues. Germline loops: CDR1 MNHEY, CDR2 SMNVEV (reference sequence). V was clipped by 5 bases and J by 9 bases, with 8 bases between them. CDR3 protein: CASSTGFEQFF. The CDR3 nucleotides read TGTGCCAGCAGTACAGGGTTTGAGCAGTTCTTC.

Here the CDR3 DNA reads TGTGCCAGCAGCTTAGCCGGGACGCAGAGCTCCTACGAGCAGTACTTC. This gives the protein CASSLAGTQSSYEQYF. This chain uses TRBV7-2 with TRBJ2-7, with D perhaps matching TRBD1 or TRBD2 (5 bases each). Germline V gives CDR1 SGHTA, CDR2 FQGNSA. The CDR3 contains 16 residues. V shed 0 bases and J shed 0 bases, with 12 bases lying between them.

This chain uses TRBV4-1 with TRBJ2-5; TRBD2 might be the D (6 bases). V was cut by 0 bases and J by 8 bases, with 16 bases left in between. The CDR3 has 15 residues. CDR1 is MGHRA, CDR2 YSYEKL, per germline. CDR3 in DNA: TGCGCCAGCAGCCAAGATTGGCGGGAATCCCGAACCCAGTACTTC. Translating it yields CASSQDWRESRTQYF.

The chain uses TRBV11-2 and TRBJ1-3; unclear D gene. This CDR3 comprises 12 residues. Germline assignment: CDR1 SGHAT and CDR2 FQNNGV. Trimming pared 1 base from V and 7 bases from J, leaving 5 bases between. The CDR3 loop is CASSLGGNTIYF. CDR3 nucleotide sequence: TGTGCCAGCAGCTTAGGAGGTAACACCATATATTTT.

In this sample, this clone turned up once. The genes are TRBV10-3 and TRBJ2-1; D unresolved. This CDR3 comprises 13 residues. Germline V gene sequence: CDR1 ENHRY, CDR2 SYGVKD. V was trimmed by 3 bases and J by 7 bases, leaving 10 bases between them. CDR3 sequence reads: CAISDRSLNEQFF. The CDR3 DNA is TGTGCCATCAGTGATAGATCGTTGAATGAGCAGTTCTTC.

The J gene is TRBJ2-2, the V gene TRBV4-3, with 7 bases identical to TRBD1. Unmatched junction bases numbered 8, after V lost 0 bases and J lost 4 bases. CDR1 and CDR2 (germline): LGHNA, YSLEER. The CDR3 consists of 17 residues. The CDR3 bases are TGCGCCAGCAGCCAAGAAGCTACCGGGACAGTCACCGGGGAGCTGTTTTTT. As protein: CASSQEATGTVTGELFF.

The chain carries TRBV19 and TRBJ1-5; tentative D call: TRBD1 (5 bases). The CDR3 has 15 amino acids. CDR1 LNHDA and CDR2 SQIVND come from the germline V gene (reference sequence). Trimming pared 3 bases from V and 4 bases from J, leaving 13 bases between. The CDR3: CASSIGGGSNQPQHF. CDR3 sequence (DNA): TGTGCCAGTAGTATTGGGGGAGGGTCTAATCAGCCCCAGCATTTT.

The chain carries TRBV6-5 and TRBJ2-7, with TRBD1 matching 10 bases. In germline, CDR1 is MNHEY, CDR2 SVGAGI. J gave up 6 bases and V 6 bases, and 5 bases lay outside the gene matches. This CDR3 region has 13 residues. The DNA of the CDR3 is TGTGCCAGCAGAAGACAGGGGGCGGGCGAGCAGTACTTC. Translated, it gives CASRRQGAGEQYF.

This chain connects TRBV7-2 to TRBJ2-2; D remains unclear. Germline V gene data show CDR1 as SGHTA and CDR2 as FQGNSA. Trimming took 5 bases from V and 0 from J, leaving 13 bases between them. The CDR3 has 16 amino acids. The CDR3 sequence: CASSPTMSTNTGELFF. The CDR3 bases are TGTGCCAGCAGCCCCACTATGTCAACGAACACCGGGGAGCTGTTTTTT.

The CDR3 DNA reads as TGTGCCAGCACCAGTATAGGCGCGGGAGAAACTAATGAGCAGTTCTTC. This translates into CASTSIGAGETNEQFF. The J gene is TRBJ2-1, the V gene TRBV27; 7 nucleotides line up with TRBD2. The CDR3 consists of 16 residues. Germline assignment: CDR1 MNHEY and CDR2 SMNVEV (reference sequence). With V trimmed by 7 bases and J by 7 bases, 16 bases remained unmatched.

V is TRBV6-1 and J is TRBJ1-1; the match to TRBD1 covers 7 bases. The CDR3 runs 13 residues. V shed 6 bases, J shed 0 bases, and the junction held 1 base outside the gene matches. Germline values: CDR1 MNHNS, CDR2 SASEGT. The CDR3: CASRGTVNTEAFF. The CDR3 DNA reads TGTGCCAGCAGGGGGACAGTGAACACTGAAGCTTTCTTT.

The sample holds a few counts of this clone. V usage is TRBV5-5 and J usage is TRBJ2-1; 8 bases map to TRBD1. Germline lookup yields CDR1 SGHKS and CDR2 YYEKEE (reference sequence). There are 15 residues in the CDR3. The V segment lost 0 bases and the J segment 6 bases; nucleotides outside the gene matches: 5. CDR3 in amino acids: CASSLEQGVFNEQFF. CDR3 in DNA: TGTGCCAGCAGCTTGGAACAGGGGGTCTTCAATGAGCAGTTCTTC.

The chain joins TRBV5-1 to TRBJ1-1; 7 nucleotides agree with TRBD1. CDR3 length: 15 residues. V trimming: 4 bases; J trimming: 1 base; junction bases outside the gene matches: 7. Germline CDR1 and CDR2: SGHRS and YFSETQ. CDR3: CASSRRQGQNTEAFF. CDR3 coding DNA: TGCGCCAGCAGCCGGCGACAGGGACAGAACACTGAAGCTTTCTTT.

CDR3 bases: TGCGCCAGCAGCCAAAGCCGGGCTAATGAAAAACTGTTTTTT. Translation: CASSQSRANEKLFF. The genes are TRBV4-1 and TRBJ1-4; D is unresolved. Germline-derived CDR1 and CDR2 are MGHRA and YSYEKL. Trimming removed 2 bases at V and 3 bases at J, with 7 bases between. The length of the CDR3 is 14 residues.

V is TRBV15 and J is TRBJ2-3, with 8 bases matching TRBD2. The CDR3 totals 17 residues. Germline CDR1 reads LNHNV; CDR2 reads YYDKDF (reference sequence). V lost 3 bases to trimming and J lost 4 bases; unmatched junction nucleotides: 12. Here the CDR3 DNA reads TGTGCCACCAGCAGTCTAGAACTCGGGAGGGCCCCAGATACGCAGTATTTT. Residues: CATSSLELGRAPDTQYF.

In its sample, this clone was seen once. V and J are TRBV28 and TRBJ2-2; 8 bases are shared with TRBD1. The CDR3 is 14 residues long. Trimming cost V 10 bases and J 7 bases; bases outside gene matches: 11. Germline lookup yields CDR1 MDHEN and CDR2 SYDVKM. This CDR3 reads CATTRTGSGGELFF. The CDR3 DNA follows: TGTGCCACCACTCGGACAGGGTCGGGCGGGGAGCTGTTTTTT.

In this sample, this clone turned up once. CDR3 nucleotides: TGTGCCAGCAGTCCAGGGACAGGTTCATGGGAGACCCAGTACTTC. It specifies CASSPGTGSWETQYF. V is TRBV6-1 and J is TRBJ2-5; 8 nucleotides match TRBD1. Trimming at V came to 5 bases and at J to 5 bases, leaving 10 bases not matched to a gene. The CDR3 spans 15 residues. CDR1 and CDR2 from the germline V gene are MNHNS and SASEGT.

The rearrangement links TRBV7-2 to TRBJ1-1; 7 nucleotides match TRBD1. This CDR3 comprises 15 residues. CDR1 is SGHTA, CDR2 FQGNSA, per germline. The ends lost 1 base at V and 1 base at J; junction bases unmatched: 3. The CDR3 is CASSLVTGRNTEAFF. DNA of the CDR3: TGTGCCAGCAGCTTAGTGACAGGGAGGAACACTGAAGCTTTCTTT.

Only a few counts were recorded for this clone. The genes are TRBV6-1 and TRBJ2-1; D is possibly TRBD1 (6 bases). The germline gives CDR1 MNHNS, CDR2 SASEGT. V was trimmed by 4 bases and J by 4 bases, leaving 20 bases between them. The CDR3 runs to 17 residues. CDR3 sequence: CASSGGPVRVKYNEQFF. As DNA, the CDR3 is TGTGCCAGCAGTGGGGGGCCCGTTCGGGTGAAATACAATGAGCAGTTCTTC.

This rearrangement joins TRBV29-1 to TRBJ1-2; 8 nucleotides agree with TRBD1. The CDR3 has 13 residues. Germline-derived CDR1 and CDR2 are SQVTM and ANQGSEA. V trimming: 3 bases; J trimming: 3 bases; junction bases outside the gene matches: 3. The CDR3, as DNA: TGCAGCGTTGAGACAGGGGATGACTATGGCTACACCTTC. Translated: CSVETGDDYGYTF.

The chain combines TRBV5-6 with TRBJ1-1; no definite D call. The CDR3 covers 14 residues. Between the trimmed V and J ends, which lost 2 bases and 2 bases, there was a span of 10 bases. Germline V gene sequence: CDR1 SGHDT, CDR2 YYEEEE. CDR3 loop: CASSFAGGNTEAFF. CDR3 nucleotide sequence: TGTGCCAGCAGCTTTGCGGGCGGAAACACTGAAGCTTTCTTT.

The genes are TRBV7-2 and TRBJ2-2; 9 bases fit TRBD2. Germline V lookup: CDR1 SGHTA, CDR2 FQGNSA. CDR3 length: 16 residues. The junction had 7 bases not matched to a gene; V was cut back by 2 bases and J by 6 bases. CDR3 DNA sequence: TGTGCCAGCAGCTTAAACGCGGGAGGGGTCGCCGGGGAGCTGTTTTTT. It codes for CASSLNAGGVAGELFF.

This chain connects TRBV5-4 to TRBJ2-1; 7 bases are shared with TRBD2. V lost 6 bases, J lost 3 bases, and 9 bases stayed unmatched. Germline V gene sequence: CDR1 SGHNT, CDR2 YYREEE (reference sequence). The CDR3 is 15 amino acids. CDR3 sequence (DNA): TGTGCCAGCACTCTGGGGGGGATTAACTACAATGAGCAGTTCTTC. It translates to CASTLGGINYNEQFF.

The chain couples TRBV5-1 to TRBJ2-3; D not resolved. With 2 bases removed from V and 0 bases from J, the gap between germline ends came to 10 bases. This CDR3 region has 15 residues. CDR1 and CDR2 from the germline V gene are SGHRS and YFSETQ. For the CDR3, the DNA is TGCGCCAGCAGCTTCGATAGCCCCAGCACAGATACGCAGTATTTT. It codes for CASSFDSPSTDTQYF.

Details on this clone: This same CDR3 is encoded by further DNA sequences in the sample. The rearrangement uses TRBV5-5 and TRBJ2-5, with 7 bases fitting TRBD1. This CDR3 has 13 amino acids. Germline loops: CDR1 SGHKS, CDR2 YYEKEE (reference sequence). Germline trimming cut 4 bases from V and 5 bases from J; bases unmatched to any gene: 5. The CDR3 DNA is TGTGCCAGCAGCCTGACAGGGCGGGAGACCCAGTACTTC. Translation: CASSLTGRETQYF. Complete variable domain (other parts from reference TRBV5-5 and TRBJ2-5): DAGVTQSPTHLIKTRGQQVTLRCSPISGHKSVSWYQQVLGQGPQFIFQYYEKEERGRGNFPDRFSARQFPNYSSELNVNALLLGDSALYLCASSLTGRETQYFGPGTRLLVL.

The chain employs TRBV7-2 and TRBJ1-1; 11 bases map to TRBD1. This CDR3 has 17 residues. Germline CDR1 reads SGHTA; CDR2 reads FQGNSA. The V segment lost 6 bases and the J segment 8 bases; nucleotides outside the gene matches: 17. In nucleotides, the CDR3 is TGTGCCAGCAGTGACGGACAGGGGGCCCGAACGATCTCCGAAGCTTTCTTT. Protein product: CASSDGQGARTISEAFF.

CDR3 nucleotide sequence: TGTGCCAGCACTGCGGGGACCGATAGCAATCAGCCCCAGCATTTT. It yields the protein CASTAGTDSNQPQHF. This chain connects TRBV6-6 to TRBJ1-5, with a tentative D call TRBD1 (5 bases). V gave up 7 bases and J gave up 0 bases, with 13 bases separating them. Germline V gene lookup returns CDR1 MNHNY and CDR2 SVGAGI (reference sequence). The CDR3 sequence is 15 residues long.

This clone has a single count. The chain's CDR3 is CAWSEGGGYTF. CDR3 sequence (DNA): TGTGCCTGGAGTGAAGGGGGCGGCTACACCTTC. The chain has TRBV30 and TRBJ1-2; 7 bases agree with TRBD1. CDR3 length: 11 amino acids. The J segment lost 8 bases and the V segment lost 1 base, leaving 1 base of the junction unmatched. The V gene's germline CDR1 is GTSNPN and CDR2 SVGIG (reference sequence).